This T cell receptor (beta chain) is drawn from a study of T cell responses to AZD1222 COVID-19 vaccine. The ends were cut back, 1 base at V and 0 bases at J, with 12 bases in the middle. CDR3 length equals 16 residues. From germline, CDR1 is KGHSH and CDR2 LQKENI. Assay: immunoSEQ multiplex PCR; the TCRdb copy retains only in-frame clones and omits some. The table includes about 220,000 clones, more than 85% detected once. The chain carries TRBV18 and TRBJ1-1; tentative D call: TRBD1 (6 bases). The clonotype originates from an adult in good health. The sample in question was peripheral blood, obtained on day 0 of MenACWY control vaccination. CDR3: CASSPRTQGLNTEAFF. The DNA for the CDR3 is TGTGCCAGCTCACCACGAACGCAGGGGCTGAACACTGAAGCTTTCTTT.